One sample yielded the 19 T cell receptor beta chains listed below, sequenced in a study of blood T cell repertoires in COVID-19. Clones were read by immunoSEQ multiplex PCR, and TCRdb kept only the in-frame ones, dropping some. This table has 95,000 to 110,000 clones, 75% to 90% appearing once. Sequences were obtained from peripheral blood. The receptors were gathered from a man in his forties or fifties with acute or convalescent COVID-19.

CDR3 in DNA: TGTGCCAGCAGCCAAGAACCTTCAAACTGGCCCCAGCATTTT. Translating it yields CASSQEPSNWPQHF. The chain employs TRBV4-2 and TRBJ1-5; no clear D. Germline V gene sequence: CDR1 LGHNA, CDR2 YNFKEQ. V was cut by 0 bases and J by 9 bases, with 12 bases left in between. CDR3 length: 14 residues.

This chain joins TRBV28 and TRBJ1-5; 10 nucleotides align to TRBD1. The CDR3 consists of 16 residues. V lost 6 bases to trimming and J lost 4 bases; unmatched junction nucleotides: 9. The germline CDR1 and CDR2 sequences are MDHEN and SYDVKM. The CDR3 sequence: CASSLLGTGVNQPQHF. CDR3 nucleotides: TGTGCCAGCAGCTTACTCGGGACAGGGGTAAATCAGCCCCAGCATTTT. Full variable domain (rest looked up from reference TRBV28 and TRBJ1-5): DVKVTQSSRYLVKRTGEKVFLECVQDMDHENMFWYRQDPGLGLRLIYFSYDVKMKEKGDIPEGYSVSREKKERFSLILESASTNQTSMYLCASSLLGTGVNQPQHFGDGTRLSIL.

The chain links TRBV28 to TRBJ2-7, with D perhaps matching TRBD1 (6 bases). Trimming left V 7 bases short and J 2 bases short, with 15 bases between. CDR1 is MDHEN, CDR2 SYDVKM, per germline. This CDR3 has 14 amino acids. The CDR3 region has the DNA TGTGCCAGCAAGACCCTCGGGGACACCTACGAGCAGTACTTC. The encoded protein is CASKTLGDTYEQYF.

CDR3 amino acids: CASSKTGTGGFEQYF. Here the CDR3 DNA reads TGTGCCAGCAGCAAAACCGGGACAGGGGGCTTTGAGCAGTACTTC. This sequence joins TRBV7-2 and TRBJ2-7; 12 bases agree with TRBD1. CDR1 is SGHTA and CDR2 is FQGNSA in the germline V gene. With V trimmed by 5 bases and J by 7 bases, 9 bases remained unmatched. The CDR3 has 15 residues.

The chain combines TRBV24-1 with TRBJ1-5, with TRBD1 matching over 9 bases. Germline values: CDR1 KGHDR, CDR2 SFDVKD. The ends lost 6 bases at V and 7 bases at J; junction bases unmatched: 12. CDR3 size: 16 residues. CDR3 in amino acids: CATSLGTGQGEQPQHF. The CDR3 nucleotides are TGTGCCACCAGTCTCGGGACGGGACAGGGCGAACAGCCCCAGCATTTT.

In this sample, this clone turned up a few times. The chain has TRBV23-1 and TRBJ2-5, with a tentative D call TRBD1 (5 bases). TRBV23-1 qualifies as an ORF whose function is uncertain. This CDR3 spans 15 amino acids. The germline V and J ends were trimmed by 0 bases and 0 bases, with 8 bases remaining between them. CDR3 nucleotides: TGCGCCAGCAGTCAATCTTCGGACAACCAAGAGACCCAGTACTTC. Its translation: CASSQSSDNQETQYF.

This rearrangement joins TRBV28 to TRBJ1-6; D gene uncertain. The CDR3 length is 14 residues. CDR1 is MDHEN and CDR2 is SYDVKM in the germline V gene. The V gene lost 3 bases and the J gene lost 1 base, with 4 bases spanning the gap. The chain's CDR3 is CASSLRSYNSPLHF. CDR3 in DNA: TGTGCCAGCAGTTTGAGGTCCTATAATTCACCCCTCCACTTT.

The rearrangement links TRBV28 to TRBJ2-6; weak D call: TRBD2 (5 bases). Per the germline V gene, CDR1 is MDHEN and CDR2 is SYDVKM. The CDR3 contains 16 residues. V was clipped by 8 bases and J by 4 bases, with 18 bases between them. CDR3 bases: TGTGCCAGCGGATCGTTAGAGGGTCTCGGGGCCAACGTCCTGACTTTC. Its protein product is CASGSLEGLGANVLTF.

The gene calls are TRBV5-1 and TRBJ2-1, with 7 bases fitting TRBD1. Trimming cost V 3 bases and J 7 bases; bases outside gene matches: 1. Per germline, CDR1 SGHRS and CDR2 YFSETQ. The CDR3 extends over 12 amino acids. CDR3 DNA sequence: TGCGCCAGCAGCTCACAGGGGAATGAGCAGTTCTTC. It encodes CASSSQGNEQFF.

J is TRBJ2-3 and V is TRBV12-3 or TRBV12-4, with 10 bases that match TRBD2. Trimming at V came to 4 bases and at J to 8 bases, leaving 3 bases not matched to a gene. This CDR3 is 13 amino acids long. CDR3 region: CASSSGLAATQYF. CDR3 bases: TGTGCCAGCAGTTCCGGACTAGCGGCTACGCAGTATTTT.

This chain joins TRBV7-9 and TRBJ2-7; perhaps TRBD2 as D (6 bases). Trimming pared 3 bases from V and 5 bases from J, leaving 11 bases between. The CDR3 has 13 residues. Germline loops: CDR1 SEHNR, CDR2 FQNEAQ (reference sequence). The CDR3 coding sequence is TGTGCCAGCAGCTTCGGGGGAGAAAACGAGCAGTACTTC. Translating it yields CASSFGGENEQYF. The full variable domain, with the rest looked up from reference TRBV7-9 and TRBJ2-7, is DTGVSQNPRHKITKRGQNVTFRCDPISEHNRLYWYRQTLGQGPEFLTYFQNEAQLEKSRLLSDRFSAERPKGSFSTLEIQRTEQGDSAMYLCASSFGGENEQYFGPGTRLTVT.

This chain's CDR3 is CAITSGKGGTQYF. In DNA form, the CDR3 reads TGTGCCATAACTAGCGGAAAAGGGGGTACGCAGTATTTT. The rearrangement links TRBV10-3 to TRBJ2-3, with 8 bases lining up with TRBD2. The CDR3 extends over 13 amino acids. The V gene end was trimmed by 9 bases and the J gene end by 8 bases; junction bases not matched to a gene: 10. Germline V gene data show CDR1 as ENHRY and CDR2 as SYGVKD.

The genes are TRBV5-4 and TRBJ2-7; 9 bases agree with TRBD2. The J segment lost 4 bases and the V segment lost 2 bases, leaving 7 bases of the junction unmatched. The CDR3 is 15 residues long. Germline V CDR1 and CDR2: SGHNT, YYREEE (reference sequence). The CDR3 sequence: CASSFSASGTYEQYF. Written as DNA, the CDR3 is TGTGCCAGCAGCTTTTCCGCTAGCGGGACTTACGAGCAGTACTTC.

This rearrangement joins TRBV19 to TRBJ2-5; 8 bases align to TRBD2. Germline V lookup: CDR1 LNHDA, CDR2 SQIVND (reference sequence). This CDR3 region has 15 residues. The V and J ends lost 10 bases and 2 bases, in that order; junction bases with no gene match: 12. The CDR3 bases are TGTGCCACAACCCCGAAGGGACTAGGTCAAGAGACCCAGTACTTC. Translation: CATTPKGLGQETQYF.

The chain is built from TRBV19 and TRBJ2-7; TRBD2 aligns across 9 bases. The CDR3 is 14 amino acids. Germline CDR1 and CDR2: LNHDA and SQIVND (reference sequence). With V trimmed by 6 bases and J by 6 bases, 9 bases remained unmatched. CDR3 in amino acids: CASSLGGRAFEQYF. In nucleotides, the CDR3 is TGTGCCAGTAGCCTGGGCGGGAGGGCCTTCGAGCAGTACTTC. The entire variable domain, with the rest obtained from reference TRBV19 and TRBJ2-7, is as follows: DGGITQSPKYLFRKEGQNVTLSCEQNLNHDAMYWYRQDPGQGLRLIYYSQIVNDFQKGDIAEGYSVSREKKESFPLTVTSAQKNPTAFYLCASSLGGRAFEQYFGPGTRLTVT.

V and J are TRBV3-1 (or the pseudogene TRBV3-2) and TRBJ2-3, with 9 bases aligning to TRBD2. V lost 2 bases and J lost 4; bases outside the gene matches: 7. CDR1 LGHDT and CDR2 YNNKEL come from the germline V gene (reference sequence). The CDR3 contains 16 residues. This CDR3 is CASSQHAGGLSDTQYF. DNA for the CDR3: TGTGCCAGCAGCCAACATGCGGGAGGGCTCTCAGATACGCAGTATTTT.

This chain joins TRBV25-1 and TRBJ2-1, with a possible D match to TRBD1 (6 bases). The germline gives CDR1 MGHDK, CDR2 SYGVNS. CDR3 length: 15 residues. V was trimmed by 3 bases and J by 1 base, leaving 10 bases between them. CDR3 bases: TGTGCCAGCAGTGACAGGACAGCTTCCTACAATGAGCAGTTCTTC. Its protein product is CASSDRTASYNEQFF.

The CDR3: CASSSGGAGQPQHF. In DNA, the CDR3 is TGTGCCAGCAGCTCAGGGGGCGCAGGGCAGCCCCAGCATTTT. The chain combines TRBV7-2 with TRBJ1-5; 8 bases are a match to TRBD1. CDR3 size: 14 residues. Germline V lookup: CDR1 SGHTA, CDR2 FQGNSA. J lost 7 bases, V lost 4 bases, and 6 bases had no gene match.

This clone was found once. The chain links TRBV25-1 to TRBJ1-6, with a tentative D call TRBD1 (6 bases). This CDR3 is 12 amino acids long. CDR1 MGHDK and CDR2 SYGVNS come from the germline V gene. The ends were cut back, 5 bases at V and 9 bases at J, with 8 bases in the middle. In DNA form, the CDR3 reads TGTGCCAGCAGTCAAGGGGGTTCACCCCTCCACTTT. Translation gives CASSQGGSPLHF.